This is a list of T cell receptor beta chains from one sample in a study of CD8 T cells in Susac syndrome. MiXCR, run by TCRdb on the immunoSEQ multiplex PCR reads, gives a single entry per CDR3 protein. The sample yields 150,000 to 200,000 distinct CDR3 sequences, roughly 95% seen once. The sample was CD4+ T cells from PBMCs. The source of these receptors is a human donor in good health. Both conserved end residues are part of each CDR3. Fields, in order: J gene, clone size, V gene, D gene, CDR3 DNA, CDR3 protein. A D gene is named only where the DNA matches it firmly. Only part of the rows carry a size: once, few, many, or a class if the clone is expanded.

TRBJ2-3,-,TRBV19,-,TGTGCCAGTAGTACCCGACAGGTTCCAGATACGCAGTATTTT,CASSTRQVPDTQYF
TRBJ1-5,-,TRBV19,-,TGTGCCAGTAGTATCGGGGTGGGCAATCAGCCCCAGCATTTT,CASSIGVGNQPQHF
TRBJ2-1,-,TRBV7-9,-,TGTGCCAGCAGCTTATGGTACAGTTACAATGAGCAGTTCTTC,CASSLWYSYNEQFF
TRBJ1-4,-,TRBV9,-,TGTGCCAGCAGCTACGGGTTGAGTAATGAAAAACTGTTTTTT,CASSYGLSNEKLFF
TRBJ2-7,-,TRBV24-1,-,TGTGCCACCACTGACTCCAGTCGCTCCTACGAGCAGTACTTC,CATTDSSRSYEQYF
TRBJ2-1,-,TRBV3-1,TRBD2,TGTGCCAGCAGCCAAGACCTAGCGGGGGGCCTATCCCCAGTCTTC,CASSQDLAGGLSPVF
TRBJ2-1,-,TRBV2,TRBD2,TGTGCCAGCAGTGAAGCTCCTCCGGGACTAGCGGGGTTCAATGAGCAGTTCTTC,CASSEAPPGLAGFNEQFF
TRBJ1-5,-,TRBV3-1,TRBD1,TGTGCCAGCAGCCAAGATCCCGTTAGACAGGGGGATTATCAGCCCCAGCATTTT,CASSQDPVRQGDYQPQHF
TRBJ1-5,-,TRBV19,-,TGTGCCAGTAGTATAGAGGTAGTAAATCAGCCCCAGCATTTT,CASSIEVVNQPQHF
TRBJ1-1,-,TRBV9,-,TGTGCCAGCAGCGTAGGAGGATCTTACGCTGAAGCTTTCTTT,CASSVGGSYAEAFF
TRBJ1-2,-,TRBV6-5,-,TGTGCCAGCAGTTACCGCGGCTATGGCTACACCTTC,CASSYRGYGYTF
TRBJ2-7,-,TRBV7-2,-,TGTGCCAGCAGCTTATACGGGATGCAGTACTTC,CASSLYGMQYF
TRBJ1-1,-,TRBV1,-,TGCACCAGCAGCCAAGATCTGAGAGGGGCTGAAGCTTTCTTT,CTSSQDLRGAEAFF
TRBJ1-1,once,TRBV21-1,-,TGTGCCAGCAGCAAAACACCCAAGACATACCTACCTGAAGCTTTCTTT,CASSKTPKTYLPEAFF
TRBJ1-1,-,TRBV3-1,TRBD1,TGTGCCAGCAGCCCCGACAGGGTTAGGACTGAAGCTTTCTTT,CASSPDRVRTEAFF
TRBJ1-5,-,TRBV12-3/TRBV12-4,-,TGTGCCAGCAGTTTCGGGGAAGGGCCCCAGCATTTT,CASSFGEGPQHF
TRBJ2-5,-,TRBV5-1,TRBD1,TGCGCCAGCAGGGGACAGGGTGAAGAGACCCAGTACTTC,CASRGQGEETQYF
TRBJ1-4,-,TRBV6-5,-,TGTGCCAGCAGTTACTCGAGGGCCGCCGGGGAAAAACTGTTTTTT,CASSYSRAAGEKLFF
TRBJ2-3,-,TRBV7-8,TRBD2,TGTGCCAGCAGCTTTCTAGCGGGAACCACAGATACGCAGTATTTT,CASSFLAGTTDTQYF
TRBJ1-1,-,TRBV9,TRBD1,TGTGCCAGCAGCCTTACAGGGGATCTGAACACTGAAGCTTTCTTT,CASSLTGDLNTEAFF
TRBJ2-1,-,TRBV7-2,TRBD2,TGTGCCAGCAGCTTAGCGAGACTAGCGGGGGGGCCTAAGCAGTTCTTC,CASSLARLAGGPKQFF
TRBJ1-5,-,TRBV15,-,TGTGCCACCAGCAGTGGGAGACGGAGCAATCAGCCCCAGCATTTT,CATSSGRRSNQPQHF
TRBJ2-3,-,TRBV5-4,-,TGTGCCAGCAGCCGAGACAGGAGGTCAGATACGCAGTATTTT,CASSRDRRSDTQYF
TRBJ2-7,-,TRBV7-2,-,TGTGCCAGCAGCTCTCAGACAGCTAGCTCCTACGAGCAGTACTTC,CASSSQTASSYEQYF
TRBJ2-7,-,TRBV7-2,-,TGTGCCAGCAGCTTATTCCCCTCAACGACCTACGAGCAGTACTTC,CASSLFPSTTYEQYF
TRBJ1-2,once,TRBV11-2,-,TGTGCCAGCAGCCCCTCGGGAGACTATGGCTACACCTTC,CASSPSGDYGYTF